These T cell receptor beta chains were read from a single sample in a study of T cell changes during pregnancy in multiple sclerosis. Generated by immunoSEQ multiplex PCR, the TCRdb table keeps only in-frame clones and is missing some. The data contain more than 40,000 clones, 75% to 95% of them seen just once; the ten biggest clones take up around 10%. This material consisted of CD8+ T cells from peripheral blood mononuclear cells, taken after pregnancy. These receptor sequences come from a female donor with multiple sclerosis, enrolled in a pregnancy study. CDR3s include the opening cysteine and the closing phenylalanine or tryptophan. D genes are given only for firm matches. The size entry is marked missing in some rows and otherwise reads once, few, many or a size class.

V,D,size,J,DNA,CDR3
TRBV4-1,NA,NA,TRBJ1-2,TGCGCCAGCAGCCAAGAAATCTTTTATGGCTACACCTTC,CASSQEIFYGYTF
TRBV6-6,TRBD1,once,TRBJ1-2,TGTGCCAGCAAAGGTGGACAGGGGAACTATGGCTACACCTTC,CASKGGQGNYGYTF
TRBV7-6,TRBD2,NA,TRBJ2-7,TGTGCCAGCAGCTTAGCGACGGGGAGGGCCTACGAGCAGTACTTC,CASSLATGRAYEQYF
TRBV4-3,TRBD1,NA,TRBJ1-6,TGCGCCAGCAGCCAGGGACAGGCCAAGGCTTCACCCCTCCACTTT,CASSQGQAKASPLHF
TRBV6-5,NA,NA,TRBJ1-1,TGTGCCAGCAGTTACGGGGCAGTAGGTGAAGCTTTCTTT,CASSYGAVGEAFF
TRBV18,TRBD2,NA,TRBJ2-1,TGTGCCAGCTCACCGGGGCTAGCGGGGAAGTACAATGAGCAGTTCTTC,CASSPGLAGKYNEQFF
TRBV5-4,NA,NA,TRBJ2-7,TGTGCCAGCAGCCAAGGAGGGGGGGATAGCTCCTACGAGCAGTACTTC,CASSQGGGDSSYEQYF
TRBV7-9,NA,NA,TRBJ1-1,TGTGCCAGCAGCTTCGGGATCGAAGCTTTCTTT,CASSFGIEAFF
TRBV4-1,NA,few,TRBJ1-1,TGCGCCAGCAGTTTAGCGTCCAGGGAGGCTGAAGCTTTCTTT,CASSLASREAEAFF
TRBV6-5,NA,NA,TRBJ1-6,TGTGCCAGCAGTTACGGAGGGGGGGAAGGTTCACCCCTCCACTTT,CASSYGGGEGSPLHF
TRBV11-2,NA,NA,TRBJ2-7,TGTGCCAGCAGCTTATACGGCCACATGACGGGGCAGTACTTC,CASSLYGHMTGQYF
TRBV19,TRBD2,NA,TRBJ2-7,TGTGCCAGTAGTAACCGGGAGGGGTACGAGCAGTACTTC,CASSNREGYEQYF
TRBV29-1,NA,NA,TRBJ2-7,TGCAGCGTTGAAGGCGCGAGATCCTACGAGCAGTACTTC,CSVEGARSYEQYF
TRBV27,TRBD1,NA,TRBJ1-4,TGTGCCAGCAGTTGGGGGACAGCGGAAAAACTGTTTTTT,CASSWGTAEKLFF
TRBV13,TRBD2,NA,TRBJ2-1,TGTGCCAGCAGCTTGGCGGGGGGGAATGAGCAGTTCTTC,CASSLAGGNEQFF
TRBV6-4,TRBD2,NA,TRBJ2-7,TGTGCCAGCAGCGCCGTAGCGGGGGGACCCTACGAGCAGTACTTC,CASSAVAGGPYEQYF
TRBV4-2,NA,NA,TRBJ2-3,TGTGCCAGCAGCCAAGATAGGAGCGGGCCTAGCACAGATACGCAGTATTTT,CASSQDRSGPSTDTQYF
TRBV9,NA,NA,TRBJ1-2,TGTGCCAGCAGCGTAAATGGGGGGAACTATGGCTACACCTTC,CASSVNGGNYGYTF
TRBV7-9,NA,NA,TRBJ1-6,TGTGCCAGCAGCTTAGCGGCGGATATGCTCACCGATTCACCCCTCCACTTT,CASSLAADMLTDSPLHF
TRBV7-9,NA,NA,TRBJ2-3,TGTGCCAGCAGCTCGTCGGGAGCAGATACGCAGTATTTT,CASSSSGADTQYF
TRBV5-8,NA,NA,TRBJ2-2,TGTGCCAGCAGCTTGGTGCAGGGTGGGGACACCGGGGAGCTGTTTTTT,CASSLVQGGDTGELFF
TRBV13,TRBD2,NA,TRBJ2-1,TGTGCCAGCAGCAAGGGGACTAGGACCAATGAGCAGTTCTTC,CASSKGTRTNEQFF
TRBV7-6,NA,NA,TRBJ2-2,TGTGCCAGCAGACAACAGAACGCGAACACCGGGGAGCTGTTTTTT,CASRQQNANTGELFF
TRBV7-2,TRBD1,NA,TRBJ2-5,TGTGCCAGCAGCTTAGGAGGGGGCCCTCAAGAGACCCAGTACTTC,CASSLGGGPQETQYF
TRBV29-1,TRBD2,NA,TRBJ2-5,TGCAGCGTCCGTCCTAGCGGGAGAGCCCAAGAGACCCAGTACTTC,CSVRPSGRAQETQYF
TRBV4-1,TRBD2,NA,TRBJ2-1,TGCGCCAGCACTAGCGGGATAGAAAATGAGCAGTTCTTC,CASTSGIENEQFF
TRBV19,NA,NA,TRBJ1-5,TGTGCCAGTAGTTTCCAGGGGTCCAATCAGCCCCAGCATTTT,CASSFQGSNQPQHF
TRBV4-2,NA,NA,TRBJ2-1,TGTGCCAGCAGCCAAGGCGGAGGGGGCGGATTTTACAATGAGCAGTTCTTC,CASSQGGGGGFYNEQFF